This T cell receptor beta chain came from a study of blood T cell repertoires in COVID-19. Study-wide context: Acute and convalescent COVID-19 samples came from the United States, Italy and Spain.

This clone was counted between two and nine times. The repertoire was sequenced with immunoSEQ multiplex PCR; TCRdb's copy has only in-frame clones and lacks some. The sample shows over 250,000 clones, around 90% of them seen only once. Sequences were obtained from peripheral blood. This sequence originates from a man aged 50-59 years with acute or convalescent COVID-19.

CDR3 loop: CASSPQLGNTEAFF. DNA of the CDR3: TGTGCCAGCAGCCCACAGCTGGGGAACACTGAAGCTTTCTTT. The rearrangement links TRBV7-9 to TRBJ1-1; no firm D call. Germline V gene data show CDR1 as SEHNR and CDR2 as FQNEAQ (reference sequence). The CDR3 sequence is 14 residues long. Trimming took 5 bases from V and 1 from J, leaving 11 bases between them.